These 19 T cell receptor beta chains were all obtained from the same sample, sequenced in a study of T cell responses to AZD1222 COVID-19 vaccine. TCRdb's copy holds only in-frame clones and misses some; the assay was immunoSEQ multiplex PCR. The sample has approximately 90,000 clones, 90% seen once. Sample: peripheral blood, taken on day 0 of AZD1222 vaccination. The receptors shown here come from an adult in good health.

The chain links TRBV5-6 to TRBJ1-6; no clear D gene. Germline CDR1 reads SGHDT; CDR2 reads YYEEEE. The CDR3 is 15 residues long. The V and J ends lost 4 bases and 10 bases respectively, with 18 bases between them. CDR3 nucleotides: TGTGCCAGCAGCCTGGTCGAAAGATCGTGGTCACCCCTCCACTTT. It translates to CASSLVERSWSPLHF.

The chain carries TRBV28 and TRBJ1-1; D remains unclear. Trimming left V 5 bases short and J 7 bases short, with 11 bases between. Germline V gene data show CDR1 as MDHEN and CDR2 as SYDVKM. The CDR3 totals 12 residues. The CDR3 loop is CASSLGVREAFF. The CDR3 DNA sequence: TGTGCCAGCAGTCTCGGCGTACGTGAAGCTTTCTTT.

The genes are TRBV3-1 (or the pseudogene TRBV3-2) and TRBJ2-5; 8 positions agree with TRBD2. The CDR3 loop spans 16 amino acids. The germline V gene has CDR1 LGHDT and CDR2 YNNKEL (reference sequence). The J segment lost 5 bases and the V segment lost 2 bases, leaving 10 bases of the junction unmatched. Here the CDR3 reads CASSQYKPSGSETQYF. DNA for the CDR3: TGTGCCAGCAGCCAATACAAGCCTAGCGGGTCCGAGACCCAGTACTTC.

Regarding this clone: A read error may produce the germline difference seen at one junction end. The genes are TRBV7-7 and TRBJ2-1, with D perhaps given as TRBD1 or TRBD2 (5 bases each). This CDR3 comprises 16 residues. Germline assignment: CDR1 SSHAT and CDR2 FNYEAQ (reference sequence). CDR3 residues: CASSPPIDEGHNEQFF. CDR3 nucleotide sequence: TGTGCTAGCAGCCCACCGATAGATGAGGGGCACAATGAGCAGTTCTTC.

The chain uses TRBV19 and TRBJ1-1; D not certain. The V end lost 6 bases, the J end lost 4 bases, and 12 bases lay between the germline ends. This CDR3 spans 13 amino acids. The germline V gene has CDR1 LNHDA and CDR2 SQIVND (reference sequence). The CDR3 nucleotides read TGTGCCAGTAGAAGGACCGAGGGCACTGAAGCTTTCTTT. Its protein is CASRRTEGTEAFF.

About this clone itself: One end of the junction varies from germline; a read error may be responsible. The chain combines TRBV7-7 with TRBJ2-1; TRBD1 is a possible D gene (5 bases). The CDR3 loop spans 13 amino acids. Germline assignment: CDR1 SSHAT and CDR2 FNYEAQ (reference sequence). CDR3 amino acids: CASSLGVTNEQFF. DNA for the CDR3: TGTGCTAGCAGCTTAGGGGTCACAAATGAGCAGTTCTTC.

The chain is built from TRBV9 and TRBJ1-6; D is possibly TRBD1 (5 bases). CDR1 and CDR2 from the germline V gene are SGDLS and YYNGEE. The CDR3 totals 14 residues. V lost 4 bases to trimming and J lost 5 bases, with 10 bases between them. The CDR3 here is CASSLRQNNSPLHF. DNA for the CDR3: TGTGCCAGCAGCCTGCGACAGAATAATTCACCCCTCCACTTT. The whole variable domain, filled in from reference TRBV9 and TRBJ1-6, reads DSGVTQTPKHLITATGQRVTLRCSPRSGDLSVYWYQQSLDQGLQFLIQYYNGEERAKGNILERFSAQQFPDLHSELNLSSLELGDSALYFCASSLRQNNSPLHFGNGTRLTVT.

The J gene is TRBJ1-5, the V gene TRBV19; no clear D. Germline CDR1 is LNHDA and CDR2 is SQIVND (reference sequence). Trimming shortened V by 9 bases and J by 4 bases, and 13 bases separated the two germline ends. The CDR3 extends over 13 amino acids. The CDR3 DNA is TGTGCCAGCTCAAGCGGGTGGAATCAGCCCCAGCATTTT. This sequence encodes CASSSGWNQPQHF.

The CDR3 coding sequence is TGTGCCAGCAGCCAAGGATACGGGGATCGGAGCGAGCAGTACTTC. This codes for CASSQGYGDRSEQYF. The V gene is TRBV3-1 (or the pseudogene TRBV3-2), the J gene TRBJ2-7; a weak D match, TRBD2 (5 bases). Germline V gives CDR1 LGHDT, CDR2 YNNKEL (reference sequence). This CDR3 has 15 residues. V was cut by 1 base and J by 6 bases, with 16 bases left in between.

The J gene is TRBJ1-6, the V gene TRBV28, with no clear D. V lost 6 bases to trimming and J lost 0 bases, with 12 bases between them. The CDR3 sequence is 16 residues long. Per the germline V gene, CDR1 is MDHEN and CDR2 is SYDVKM. CDR3 sequence (DNA): TGTGCCAGCAGCTCGAGCCAGAGCTCCTATAATTCACCCCTCCACTTT. This translates into CASSSSQSSYNSPLHF.

This clone was seen only once. J is TRBJ2-2 and V is TRBV5-1, with D unresolved. The germline gives CDR1 SGHRS, CDR2 YFSETQ. The CDR3 length is 15 residues. V was shortened by 0 bases and J by 1 base, with 7 bases between the two germline ends. The DNA of the CDR3 is TGCGCCAGCAGCTTGGAGGGCTTGAACACCGGGGAGCTGTTTTTT. Protein: CASSLEGLNTGELFF.

The V gene is TRBV11-1, the J gene TRBJ2-5; the D call may be TRBD1 or TRBD2 (5 bases each). This CDR3 has 12 amino acids. The germline V and J ends were trimmed by 2 bases and 7 bases, with 8 bases remaining between them. Germline CDR1 reads SGHAT; CDR2 reads FQDESV (reference sequence). The CDR3 region is CASSLLGGTQYF. CDR3 DNA: TGTGCCAGCAGCTTACTTGGGGGGACCCAGTACTTC.

The V gene is TRBV4-1, the J gene TRBJ1-1; D not resolved. The CDR3 sequence is 14 residues long. Per the germline V gene, CDR1 is MGHRA and CDR2 is YSYEKL. The ends were cut back, 0 bases at V and 2 bases at J, with 7 bases in the middle. This chain's CDR3 is CASSQDLSNTEAFF. The CDR3, as DNA: TGCGCCAGCAGCCAAGATCTGAGTAACACTGAAGCTTTCTTT.

The chain combines TRBV28 with TRBJ1-5, with D unclear. CDR1 MDHEN and CDR2 SYDVKM come from the germline V gene. The CDR3 spans 15 residues. Trimming took 3 bases from V and 3 from J, leaving 12 bases between them. CDR3 sequence: CASSLSSGYNQPQHF. CDR3 DNA sequence: TGTGCCAGCAGTTTGTCCTCGGGGTACAATCAGCCCCAGCATTTT.

This clone was counted a few times. V is TRBV6-5 and J is TRBJ2-7, with D tentatively TRBD1 or TRBD2 (6 bases each). Per the germline V gene, CDR1 is MNHEY and CDR2 is SVGAGI. V lost 2 bases to trimming and J lost 2 bases, with 13 bases between them. There are 15 residues in the CDR3. CDR3 sequence reads: CASSYRGQGTYEQYF. The CDR3, as DNA: TGTGCCAGCAGTTACCGGGGGCAGGGCACCTACGAGCAGTACTTC.

CDR3 bases: TGTGCCAGCAGTTTGTGGGGGCGCGTGTCAGGGACTGAAGCTTTCTTT. Its protein product is CASSLWGRVSGTEAFF. This chain connects TRBV28 to TRBJ1-1; the D gene is possibly TRBD1 (6 bases). Trimming left V 3 bases short and J 5 bases short, with 19 bases between. The CDR3 is 16 amino acids. Germline V CDR1 and CDR2: MDHEN, SYDVKM.

The gene calls are TRBV28 and TRBJ2-2; the D is unclear. With 5 bases removed from V and 1 base from J, the gap between germline ends came to 14 bases. This CDR3 has 16 residues. Germline CDR1 is MDHEN and CDR2 is SYDVKM. As DNA, the CDR3 is TGTGCCAGCAGTGACCCCCCAGGCTGGAACACCGGGGAGCTGTTTTTT. Translation gives CASSDPPGWNTGELFF.

The chain couples TRBV19 to TRBJ1-5; 9 bases agree with TRBD1. CDR3 size: 16 residues. Looked up from germline, CDR1 is LNHDA and CDR2 is SQIVND (reference sequence). The J segment lost 6 bases and the V segment lost 3 bases, leaving 9 bases of the junction unmatched. CDR3 residues: CASSIATGGIAQPQHF. CDR3 coding DNA: TGTGCCAGTAGTATTGCTACAGGGGGCATAGCTCAGCCCCAGCATTTT. Looking up the rest from reference TRBV19 and TRBJ1-5 gives the full variable domain: DGGITQSPKYLFRKEGQNVTLSCEQNLNHDAMYWYRQDPGQGLRLIYYSQIVNDFQKGDIAEGYSVSREKKESFPLTVTSAQKNPTAFYLCASSIATGGIAQPQHFGDGTRLSIL.

The chain carries TRBV4-2 and TRBJ1-5, with a weak D call TRBD1 (5 bases). Deletions cut 0 bases from V and 6 bases from J, with 15 bases between. The CDR3 covers 16 residues. The germline V gene encodes CDR1 LGHNA and CDR2 YNFKEQ. The chain's CDR3 is CASSQDAGGAGQPQHF. Written as DNA, the CDR3 is TGTGCCAGCAGCCAAGATGCCGGGGGAGCGGGTCAGCCCCAGCATTTT.